A single sample gave rise to the 27 T cell receptor beta chains below, sequenced in a study of blood T cell repertoires in COVID-19. Repertoires were generated with immunoSEQ multiplex PCR, while TCRdb's copy carries only in-frame clones and drops some. The sample has 63,000 or so clones, 86% seen once. The sample was peripheral blood. The receptors come from a man in his 70s with active COVID-19.

This chain uses TRBV5-5 with TRBJ2-7; a possible D gene is TRBD1 (6 bases). V was cut by 0 bases and J by 5 bases, with 15 bases left in between. This CDR3 is built from 15 residues. CDR1 is SGHKS and CDR2 is YYEKEE in the germline V gene (reference sequence). In DNA, the CDR3 is TGTGCCAGCAGCTTGGGGGATGGGGGCTGGGACGAGCAGTACTTC. Translation: CASSLGDGGWDEQYF.

Regarding this clone: The CDR3 carries no conserved terminal phenylalanine or tryptophan, so it likely arises from a read error. It is unclear where the CDR3 begins or ends on the DNA, so no DNA is shown, and the CDR3 is as TCRdb lists it. V is TRBV3-1 (or the pseudogene TRBV3-2) and J is TRBJ1-1; the D call TRBD1 from the table was never checked on the DNA. The CDR3 length is 9 residues, termini included. In germline, CDR1 is LGHDT, CDR2 YNNKEL (reference sequence). The CDR3 reads CASSRHRAI.

The chain links TRBV6-5 to TRBJ1-2, with no clear D. Germline V gene lookup returns CDR1 MNHEY and CDR2 SVGAGI. CDR3 length equals 16 residues. Trimming cost V 2 bases and J 2 bases, with 15 bases left between them. In DNA form, the CDR3 reads TGTGCCAGCAGTTACGGAGTGGTGGCGGGGAACTATGGCTACACCTTC. This translates into CASSYGVVAGNYGYTF.

The CDR3 sequence: CASSFYAGDTDTQYF. Here the CDR3 DNA reads TGTGCCAGCAGCTTTTATGCGGGGGACACAGATACGCAGTATTTT. The rearrangement links TRBV7-8 to TRBJ2-3; 7 nucleotides match TRBD2. Germline CDR1 is SGHVS and CDR2 is FQNEAQ. The V and J ends lost 3 bases and 2 bases, in that order; junction bases with no gene match: 5. The CDR3 loop spans 15 amino acids.

The J gene is TRBJ1-2, the V gene TRBV27; 8 bases are shared with TRBD1. The germline V gene encodes CDR1 MNHEY and CDR2 SMNVEV (reference sequence). With V trimmed by 6 bases and J by 6 bases, 3 bases remained unmatched. The CDR3 covers 12 residues. CDR3 in DNA: TGTGCCAGCAGCAGGGGGCGGGATGGCTACACCTTC. Translated, it gives CASSRGRDGYTF.

V is TRBV30 and J is TRBJ1-2, with D unresolved. Germline V lookup: CDR1 GTSNPN, CDR2 SVGIG (reference sequence). The CDR3 runs 13 residues. The germline V and J ends were trimmed by 8 bases and 0 bases, with 13 bases remaining between them. The CDR3 reads CAAESVTNYGYTF. The DNA for the CDR3 is TGTGCCGCGGAGAGCGTCACTAACTATGGCTACACCTTC. Filled out from reference TRBV30 and TRBJ1-2, the complete variable domain reads SQTIHQWPATLVQPVGSPLSLECTVEGTSNPNLYWYRQAAGRGLQLLFYSVGIGQISSEVPQNLSASRPQDRQFILSSKKLLLSDSGFYLCAAESVTNYGYTFGSGTRLTVV.

The chain couples TRBV7-9 to TRBJ2-7; a weak D match, TRBD2 (6 bases). The CDR3 has 15 residues. V dropped 5 bases and J dropped 2 bases, with 16 bases sitting between them. CDR1 is SEHNR and CDR2 is FQNEAQ in the germline V gene (reference sequence). The CDR3 nucleotides read TGTGCCAGCAGCCCGCTAGGAGGGTGGGCCTACGAGCAGTACTTC. Amino acid sequence: CASSPLGGWAYEQYF.

The gene calls are TRBV3-1 (or the pseudogene TRBV3-2) and TRBJ1-2; a weak D match, TRBD1 (5 bases). The V and J ends lost 1 base and 6 bases respectively, with 12 bases between them. There are 14 residues in the CDR3. Germline V gene data show CDR1 as LGHDT and CDR2 as YNNKEL (reference sequence). The CDR3 DNA reads as TGTGCCAGCAGCCAAGGCGGTCGGGGGGATGGCTACACCTTC. Protein product: CASSQGGRGDGYTF.

This chain links TRBV5-1 with TRBJ2-7; 12 bases are shared with TRBD2. Germline V gene lookup returns CDR1 SGHRS and CDR2 YFSETQ. J gave up 2 bases and V 4 bases, and 7 bases lay outside the gene matches. The CDR3 consists of 16 residues. The CDR3 region has the DNA TGCGCCAGCAGCACCCTAGCGGGAGGGGCCCCCTACGAGCAGTACTTC. Amino acids: CASSTLAGGAPYEQYF.

The CDR3: CASSVSSGIGIRAGELFF. The DNA for the CDR3 is TGTGCCAGCAGCGTTTCCAGCGGGATCGGGATACGGGCCGGGGAGCTGTTTTTT. The chain joins TRBV9 to TRBJ2-2; TRBD2 matches at 7 bases. The germline V gene encodes CDR1 SGDLS and CDR2 YYNGEE. This CDR3 is built from 18 residues. With 2 bases clipped from V and 6 bases from J, the junction kept 16 bases outside the gene matches.

V and J are TRBV3-1 (or the pseudogene TRBV3-2) and TRBJ2-3, with D perhaps matching TRBD2 (7 bases). Germline CDR1 reads LGHDT; CDR2 reads YNNKEL (reference sequence). V shed 4 bases and J shed 11 bases, with 13 bases lying between them. This CDR3 comprises 12 residues. The CDR3 spells CASSPSGGVQYF. CDR3 sequence (DNA): TGTGCCAGCAGCCCCTCGGGGGGCGTGCAGTATTTT.

The chain combines TRBV3-1 (or the pseudogene TRBV3-2) with TRBJ2-7, with 7 positions matching TRBD2. CDR1 is LGHDT, CDR2 YNNKEL, per germline (reference sequence). CDR3 length: 18 residues. V shed 3 bases and J 4 bases; nucleotides not matched to a gene: 18. CDR3: CASSHSSLPGGGGYEQYF. In DNA, the CDR3 is TGTGCCAGCAGCCATTCCTCCCTCCCGGGAGGTGGAGGGTACGAGCAGTACTTC.

The chain recombines TRBV7-2 with TRBJ2-7; a possible D gene is TRBD2 (5 bases). V lost 4 bases, J lost 4 bases, and 11 bases lay in between. This CDR3 contains 13 residues. Germline lookup yields CDR1 SGHTA and CDR2 FQGNSA. The DNA of the CDR3 is TGTGCCAGCAGCTATACTAGTTTGTACGAGCAGTACTTC. Amino acids: CASSYTSLYEQYF.

The chain has TRBV25-1 and TRBJ2-1; possible D gene TRBD1, 6 bases. In germline, CDR1 is MGHDK, CDR2 SYGVNS. CDR3 size: 15 residues. Trimming removed 1 base from V and 7 bases from J, with 14 bases in between. CDR3 amino acids: CASSESGGWYNEQFF. The CDR3 DNA is TGTGCCAGCAGTGAATCTGGGGGCTGGTATAATGAGCAGTTCTTC.

The chain employs TRBV5-5 and TRBJ1-4; D gene unclear. V lost 0 bases and J 4 bases, leaving 4 bases between the germline ends. Germline V lookup: CDR1 SGHKS, CDR2 YYEKEE (reference sequence). This CDR3 is 13 amino acids long. The CDR3 loop reads CASSLAVNEKLFF. DNA for the CDR3: TGTGCCAGCAGCTTGGCGGTTAATGAAAAACTGTTTTTT.

This chain connects TRBV11-3 to TRBJ2-1; maybe TRBD2 (6 bases). The CDR3 runs to 15 residues. Germline values: CDR1 SGHNT, CDR2 YENEEA. V lost 5 bases to trimming and J lost 5 bases, with 16 bases between them. CDR3 sequence reads: CASSPPGRRDNEQFF. CDR3 DNA: TGTGCCAGCAGCCCTCCGGGGAGGAGAGACAATGAGCAGTTCTTC.

This sequence joins TRBV11-2 and TRBJ2-7, with D possibly being TRBD1 (5 bases). The CDR3 loop spans 17 amino acids. Trimming pared 2 bases from V and 5 bases from J, leaving 22 bases between. CDR1 is SGHAT and CDR2 is FQNNGV in the germline V gene. CDR3 sequence: CASSLRGTPVGSHEQYF. The CDR3 bases are TGTGCCAGCAGCTTAAGGGGCACACCGGTTGGTTCCCACGAGCAGTACTTC.

The chain combines TRBV6-2 or TRBV6-3 with TRBJ2-7; maybe TRBD1 (6 bases). Germline V gene data show CDR1 as MNHEY and CDR2 as SVGEGT. The CDR3 totals 13 residues. The V gene lost 6 bases and the J gene lost 7 bases, with 16 bases spanning the gap. In DNA form, the CDR3 reads TGTGCCAGCAGCCGAGGGACATCCCTGGAGCAGTACTTC. This sequence encodes CASSRGTSLEQYF.

V is TRBV9 and J is TRBJ1-2, with 10 bases matching TRBD1. CDR3 length: 15 amino acids. Germline CDR1 reads SGDLS; CDR2 reads YYNGEE. V was clipped by 0 bases and J by 7 bases; unmatched bases: 6. Here the CDR3 reads CASSVAGTGAGGYTF. DNA for the CDR3: TGTGCCAGCAGCGTAGCTGGGACAGGGGCGGGTGGCTACACCTTC.

The chain has TRBV27 and TRBJ1-1; 11 bases are a match to TRBD1. This CDR3 has 13 amino acids. Germline V gives CDR1 MNHEY, CDR2 SMNVEV (reference sequence). V gave up 5 bases and J gave up 5 bases; unmatched junction bases: 1. The DNA for the CDR3 is TGTGCCAGCAGTCGGGACAGGGGGACTGAAGCTTTCTTT. This encodes CASSRDRGTEAFF.

V is TRBV10-3 and J is TRBJ1-5, with unresolved D. V shed 5 bases and J shed 0 bases, with 11 bases lying between them. Germline values: CDR1 ENHRY, CDR2 SYGVKD. The CDR3 covers 15 residues. CDR3 residues: CAISPGGDSNQPQHF. DNA for the CDR3: TGTGCCATCAGTCCGGGTGGCGATAGCAATCAGCCCCAGCATTTT.

This clone was counted once. The chain joins TRBV7-2 to TRBJ2-1, with 7 bases matching TRBD2. V was clipped by 5 bases and J by 4 bases; unmatched bases: 8. Germline V gene sequence: CDR1 SGHTA, CDR2 FQGNSA. The CDR3 covers 15 residues. The CDR3: CASSPRGSGYNEQFF. In nucleotides, the CDR3 is TGTGCCAGCAGCCCCCGGGGTAGCGGGTACAATGAGCAGTTCTTC.

V and J are TRBV5-1 and TRBJ1-2; TRBD1 matches at 8 bases. V was clipped by 8 bases and J by 3 bases; unmatched bases: 6. The CDR3 totals 13 residues. Germline V lookup: CDR1 SGHRS, CDR2 YFSETQ. Here the CDR3 reads CASGQGPDYGYTF. The CDR3, as DNA: TGCGCCAGTGGACAGGGACCCGACTATGGCTACACCTTC.

The chain recombines TRBV16 with TRBJ2-1; 8 nucleotides agree with TRBD2. Trimming took 4 bases from V and 7 from J; bases not matched to a gene: 9. From germline, CDR1 is KGHSY and CDR2 FQNENV. The CDR3 is made up of 15 amino acids. The CDR3, as DNA: TGTGCCAGCAGCCTGACTAGGGTAGCGGGGAATGAGCAGTTCTTC. This gives the protein CASSLTRVAGNEQFF. The variable domain in full, completed from reference TRBV16 and TRBJ2-1, reads GEEVAQTPKHLVRGEGQKAKLYCAPIKGHSYVFWYQQVLKNEFKFLISFQNENVFDETGMPKERFSAKCLPNSPCSLEIQATKLEDSAVYFCASSLTRVAGNEQFFGPGTRLTVL.

The chain links TRBV24-1 to TRBJ1-3, with D possibly being TRBD1 (5 bases). Germline lookup yields CDR1 KGHDR and CDR2 SFDVKD. There are 15 residues in the CDR3. V was pared by 7 bases and J by 2 bases, with 14 bases between. For the CDR3, the DNA is TGTGCCACCAGGGGGCAAACAAAAGCTGGAAACACCATATATTTT. Its protein is CATRGQTKAGNTIYF.

V gene TRBV18 combines with J gene TRBJ2-1, with 9 bases fitting TRBD2. J gave up 9 bases and V 5 bases, and 11 bases lay outside the gene matches. The CDR3 consists of 15 residues. Germline lookup yields CDR1 KGHSH and CDR2 LQKENI. CDR3: CASSATSGPGGEQFF. CDR3 DNA sequence: TGTGCCAGCTCAGCCACTAGCGGGCCTGGCGGTGAGCAGTTCTTC.

The chain links TRBV7-3 to TRBJ1-2; D remains unclear. CDR3 length: 15 residues. The germline V gene has CDR1 SGHTA and CDR2 FQGTGA. Deletions cut 0 bases from V and 3 bases from J, with 11 bases between. The CDR3 spells CASSLTGGGDYGYTF. The CDR3 region has the DNA TGTGCCAGCAGCTTAACCGGTGGCGGAGACTATGGCTACACCTTC. Complete variable domain (other parts from reference TRBV7-3 and TRBJ1-2): GAGVSQTPSNKVTEKGKYVELRCDPISGHTALYWYRQSLGQGPEFLIYFQGTGAADDSGLPNDRFFAVRPEGSVSTLKIQRTERGDSAVYLCASSLTGGGDYGYTFGSGTRLTVV.